This entry describes one T cell receptor (beta chain). The record originates from a study of control samples from healthy donors and cancer patients. Sequencing used immunoSEQ multiplex PCR; TCRdb keeps in-frame clones, though not all of them. The sample records about 71,000 clones, about 90% being singletons. The CDR3 runs 14 residues. The V gene's germline CDR1 is MNHEY and CDR2 SVGAGI. Trimming took 6 bases from V and 12 from J, leaving 23 bases between them. The sequence was collected from a man aged 55 to 70 with lung cancer. Sequencing was performed on PBMCs. The V and J genes are TRBV6-5 and TRBJ1-1, with D possibly matching TRBD1 (6 bases). This CDR3 is CASRPSGLQGSTFF. As DNA, the CDR3 is TGTGCCAGCAGACCATCGGGACTCCAGGGGAGTACTTTCTTT.